One and the same sample provided the 8 T cell receptor beta chains below, sequenced in a study of OX40 agonist ivuxolimab in advanced cancers. The library was generated by the immunoSEQ multiplex PCR assay. Sourced from immuneACCESS, this table was stored by TCRdb with only in-frame sequences that have V and J called. A share of the clones is absent; for the studies checked, an unresolved V gene accounts for under half, and the remainder has no known explanation. Recorded for this sample are 65,000 to 75,000 clones; 92% of them occurred a single time. The leading ten clones occupy approximately 0.45% of the sample. The sample in question was CD4+ or CD8+ T cells sorted from blood, obtained in a trial of the OX40 agonist ivuxolimab. These receptors all come from an adult with an advanced solid tumor such as melanoma, head and neck, liver or kidney cancer.

The rearrangement joins TRBV27 to TRBJ2-2, with TRBD1 identical over 7 bases. CDR3 length: 15 amino acids. V shed 4 bases, J shed 3 bases, and the junction held 5 bases outside the gene matches. Germline V gives CDR1 MNHEY, CDR2 SMNVEV (reference sequence). The CDR3 loop reads CASSWQGVDTGELFF. In nucleotides, the CDR3 is TGTGCCAGCAGTTGGCAGGGGGTAGACACCGGGGAGCTGTTTTTT.

The chain uses TRBV29-1 and TRBJ1-2, with TRBD1 as a possible D gene (5 bases). Germline assignment: CDR1 SQVTM and CDR2 ANQGSEA. The CDR3 loop spans 14 amino acids. V shed 3 bases and J shed 7 bases, with 18 bases lying between them. The CDR3 DNA reads TGCAGCGTTGAGAAGGGGCTGGGGTTGGGTGGCTACACCTTC. The encoded protein is CSVEKGLGLGGYTF.

The chain recombines TRBV7-8 with TRBJ1-1, with 7 nucleotides matching TRBD1. The CDR3 has 13 residues. Germline V gene lookup returns CDR1 SGHVS and CDR2 FQNEAQ. After removal of 4 bases from V and 4 bases from J, the junction contained 3 bases not matched to a gene. CDR3: CASSWTGSTEAFF. The CDR3 coding sequence is TGTGCCAGCAGCTGGACAGGCAGCACTGAAGCTTTCTTT.

V usage is TRBV5-4 and J usage is TRBJ1-4, with a tentative D call TRBD1 (5 bases). The CDR3 has 13 amino acids. V lost 10 bases, J lost 7 bases, and 17 bases lay in between. Germline loops: CDR1 SGHNT, CDR2 YYREEE (reference sequence). DNA of the CDR3: TGTGCCGGACGGAGGGGTGTTGGTGAAAAACTGTTTTTT. Its translation is CAGRRGVGEKLFF.

The chain combines TRBV11-3 with TRBJ2-1, with D maybe TRBD1 (5 bases). The CDR3 runs to 16 residues. V was pared by 1 base and J by 2 bases, with 12 bases between. Germline-derived CDR1 and CDR2 are SGHNT and YENEEA. CDR3 DNA sequence: TGTGCCAGCAGCTTAGGGGGCCTACGGACCTACAATGAGCAGTTCTTC. It specifies CASSLGGLRTYNEQFF.

This clone was recorded once. The chain combines TRBV9 with TRBJ1-3; D remains ambiguous. Germline V gene lookup returns CDR1 SGDLS and CDR2 YYNGEE. Trimming pared 3 bases from V and 3 bases from J, leaving 10 bases between. The CDR3 has 14 amino acids. This CDR3 is CASSAETVGNTIYF. The CDR3 DNA is TGTGCCAGCAGCGCAGAAACTGTTGGAAACACCATATATTTT.

J is TRBJ2-7 and V is TRBV9, with D perhaps matching TRBD1 or TRBD2 (5 bases each). V lost 3 bases and J lost 1, with 17 bases in between. The CDR3 length is 16 residues. In germline, CDR1 is SGDLS, CDR2 YYNGEE. The CDR3 region is CASSGGGRLSSYEQYF. Written as DNA, the CDR3 is TGTGCCAGCAGCGGGGGCGGGCGACTTTCTTCCTACGAGCAGTACTTC.

V is TRBV7-2 and J is TRBJ2-5, with 11 nucleotides matching TRBD1. The CDR3 runs to 16 residues. V lost 3 bases to trimming and J lost 5 bases; unmatched junction nucleotides: 8. Germline CDR1 SGHTA, CDR2 FQGNSA. The CDR3 DNA is TGTGCCAGCAGCTTTTTAGGACAGGGGGCGGCTGAGACCCAGTACTTC. It yields the protein CASSFLGQGAAETQYF.